These T cell receptor beta chains were read from a single sample in a study of blood T cell repertoires in COVID-19. Clones were read by immunoSEQ multiplex PCR, and TCRdb kept only the in-frame ones, dropping some. Counted here are around 240,000 clones, roughly 83% occurring once; the ten biggest clones make up approximately 2.1%. What was sequenced was PBMCs or T cells enriched from blood (not recorded which). These receptors all come from a woman aged 45-59 years who had recovered from COVID-19. Both conserved end residues are part of each CDR3. The order of the fields is D gene, CDR3 length, V gene, J gene, clone size, CDR3 DNA, CDR3 protein. D genes are given only for firm matches. Rows give clone size only sometimes, using once, few, many, or a class for an expanded clone.

D: NA
length: 14
V: TRBV4-3
J: TRBJ1-5
size: NA
DNA: TGCGCCAGCAGCCAAGTACGCGGTAATCAGCCCCAGCATTTT
CDR3: CASSQVRGNQPQHF

D: TRBD1
length: 15
V: TRBV11-1
J: TRBJ2-7
size: NA
DNA: TGTGCCAGCAGCCAAGGCCGGGACAGGGCCTACGAGCAGTACTTC
CDR3: CASSQGRDRAYEQYF

D: NA
length: 15
V: TRBV18
J: TRBJ1-2
size: NA
DNA: TGTGCCAGCTCACCACCGGAGGGCTTGAACTATGGCTACACCTTC
CDR3: CASSPPEGLNYGYTF

D: TRBD1
length: 16
V: TRBV3-1/TRBV3-2
J: TRBJ2-7
size: NA
DNA: TGTGCCAGCAGCCCGTCCTCCGGGACAGGGAGCAGGGAGCAGTACTTC
CDR3: CASSPSSGTGSREQYF

D: NA
length: 15
V: TRBV28
J: TRBJ2-7
size: once
DNA: TGTGCCAGCAATACCCTCAGGTTAGCGCCCTACGAGCAGTACTTC
CDR3: CASNTLRLAPYEQYF

D: TRBD1
length: 15
V: TRBV19
J: TRBJ2-7
size: NA
DNA: TGTGCCAGTAGTATACCAGGACAGGCCGGATACGAGCAGTACTTC
CDR3: CASSIPGQAGYEQYF

D: TRBD2
length: 19
V: TRBV7-9
J: TRBJ2-4
size: NA
DNA: TGTGCCAGCAGACTTGGACTAGCGGGAGACGGCGGGGCCAAAAACATTCAGTACTTC
CDR3: CASRLGLAGDGGAKNIQYF

D: TRBD1
length: 14
V: TRBV5-1
J: TRBJ1-5
size: NA
DNA: TGCGCCAGCAGCCTTAATACAGGGGATCAGCCCCAGCATTTT
CDR3: CASSLNTGDQPQHF

D: NA
length: 15
V: TRBV7-2
J: TRBJ1-5
size: NA
DNA: TGTGCCAGCAGTCAAACTGGGAGATACAATCAGCCCCAGCATTTT
CDR3: CASSQTGRYNQPQHF

D: TRBD1
length: 13
V: TRBV19
J: TRBJ1-5
size: NA
DNA: TGTGCCAGTAGTGTCAGGGGGCGGTCGCCCCAGCATTTT
CDR3: CASSVRGRSPQHF

D: NA
length: 16
V: TRBV7-9
J: TRBJ2-7
size: NA
DNA: TGTGCCAGCAGCTCGACCGGCAGGGGAGTAACATACGAGCAGTACTTC
CDR3: CASSSTGRGVTYEQYF

D: TRBD1
length: 16
V: TRBV5-8
J: TRBJ1-6
size: NA
DNA: TGTGCCAGCAGCCCGGGACAGGGGACCTATAATTCACCCCTCCACTTT
CDR3: CASSPGQGTYNSPLHF

D: NA
length: 14
V: TRBV5-4
J: TRBJ2-5
size: NA
DNA: TGTGCCAGCAGCTTGTGGGCAGCGGAAGAGACCCAGTACTTC
CDR3: CASSLWAAEETQYF

D: TRBD2
length: 17
V: TRBV5-6
J: TRBJ2-5
size: NA
DNA: TGTGCCAGCAGCTTGAGCCGGAGTAGCGGGAGCGGTGAGACCCAGTACTTC
CDR3: CASSLSRSSGSGETQYF

D: NA
length: 17
V: TRBV6-6
J: TRBJ1-4
size: NA
DNA: TGTGCCAGCAGTCGGAAGAGCCTACAGGGCTCTAATGAAAAACTGTTTTTT
CDR3: CASSRKSLQGSNEKLFF

D: TRBD1
length: 15
V: TRBV9
J: TRBJ1-2
size: NA
DNA: TGTGCCAGCAGCGACTGGGACAGTTCTAGTTATGGCTACACCTTC
CDR3: CASSDWDSSSYGYTF

D: NA
length: 15
V: TRBV16
J: TRBJ2-5
size: few
DNA: TGTGCCAGCAGCCAACTAAAGGGGGTCCAAGAGACCCAGTACTTC
CDR3: CASSQLKGVQETQYF

D: TRBD1
length: 15
V: TRBV28
J: TRBJ1-5
size: few
DNA: TGTGCCAGCACTCCAGGACAGGGGGGCTATCAGCCCCAGCATTTT
CDR3: CASTPGQGGYQPQHF

D: NA
length: 15
V: TRBV5-5
J: TRBJ1-4
size: NA
DNA: TGTGCCAGCAGCGGTCAGGACAGAATCAATGAAAAACTGTTTTTT
CDR3: CASSGQDRINEKLFF